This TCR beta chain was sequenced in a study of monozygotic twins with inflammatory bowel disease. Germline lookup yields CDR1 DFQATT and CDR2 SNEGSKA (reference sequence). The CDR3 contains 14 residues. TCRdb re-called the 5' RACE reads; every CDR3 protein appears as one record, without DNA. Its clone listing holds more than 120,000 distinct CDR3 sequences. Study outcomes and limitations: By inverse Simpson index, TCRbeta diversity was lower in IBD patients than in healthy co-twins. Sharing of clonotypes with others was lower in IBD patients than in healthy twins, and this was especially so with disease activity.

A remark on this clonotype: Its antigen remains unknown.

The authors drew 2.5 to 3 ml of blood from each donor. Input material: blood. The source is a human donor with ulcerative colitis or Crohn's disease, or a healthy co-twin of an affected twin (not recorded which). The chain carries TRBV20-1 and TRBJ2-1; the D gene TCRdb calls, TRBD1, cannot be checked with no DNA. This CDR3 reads CSAVRGLGVNEQFF.